A single sample is the source of the 29 T cell receptor beta chains below, sequenced in a study of blood T cell repertoires in COVID-19. Sequencing was performed with immunoSEQ multiplex PCR; in TCRdb, only in-frame clones are kept and a portion is missing. The sample includes about 240,000 clones, 87% of them seen just once. The sequenced material came from peripheral blood. The receptor source for this set is a man in his sixties who had recovered from COVID-19.

The chain combines TRBV10-3 with TRBJ2-1; TRBD2 aligns across 11 bases. The germline CDR1 and CDR2 sequences are ENHRY and SYGVKD. J gave up 8 bases and V 10 bases, and 13 bases lay outside the gene matches. CDR3 size: 15 residues. The CDR3 DNA reads as TGTGCCACCAGCCAAGTTAGCGGGGGGGTTGATGAGCAGTTCTTC. Its translation: CATSQVSGGVDEQFF.

This clone was recorded once. The chain carries TRBV29-1 and TRBJ2-3; the D gene is possibly TRBD2 (5 bases). CDR1 SQVTM and CDR2 ANQGSEA come from the germline V gene. This CDR3 spans 13 amino acids. Trimming stripped 3 bases from V and 1 base from J, with 8 bases between. The CDR3 sequence: CSVELARTDTQYF. The CDR3 coding sequence is TGCAGCGTTGAGCTAGCCCGCACAGATACGCAGTATTTT.

The V and J genes are TRBV18 and TRBJ2-3; tentative D call: TRBD1 (5 bases). The V end lost 6 bases, the J end lost 0 bases, and 16 bases lay between the germline ends. This CDR3 comprises 16 residues. Per the germline V gene, CDR1 is KGHSH and CDR2 is LQKENI. CDR3 protein: CASSPQDIRSTDTQYF. The CDR3 DNA reads TGTGCCAGCTCGCCTCAGGACATCCGCAGCACAGATACGCAGTATTTT.

A few counts support this clone. The chain joins TRBV10-3 to TRBJ1-5, with 7 bases that match TRBD1. V shed 11 bases, J shed 5 bases, and the junction held 9 bases outside the gene matches. The germline gives CDR1 ENHRY, CDR2 SYGVKD. This CDR3 spans 13 amino acids. CDR3 sequence (DNA): TGTGCCTTACGACAGGGTTTGGATCAGCCCCAGCATTTT. Translation: CALRQGLDQPQHF.

V usage is TRBV24-1 and J usage is TRBJ2-1; 13 bases align to TRBD2. Germline V gene lookup returns CDR1 KGHDR and CDR2 SFDVKD. V shed 4 bases and J 6 bases; nucleotides not matched to a gene: 5. The CDR3 is 16 amino acids. CDR3 sequence: CATSDSGLAGANEQFF. CDR3 coding DNA: TGTGCCACCAGTGACTCTGGACTAGCGGGGGCCAATGAGCAGTTCTTC.

The chain carries TRBV18 and TRBJ1-2; 7 bases are a match to TRBD1. Germline V gene lookup returns CDR1 KGHSH and CDR2 LQKENI. V shed 3 bases, J shed 10 bases, and the junction held 5 bases outside the gene matches. This CDR3 has 12 amino acids. The CDR3 reads CASSPWTGLYTF. The CDR3 DNA is TGTGCCAGCTCACCGTGGACAGGACTCTACACCTTC.

V and J are TRBV28 and TRBJ1-5; 8 bases agree with TRBD1. CDR3 length: 16 amino acids. V lost 8 bases, J lost 3 bases, and 12 bases stayed unmatched. Germline assignment: CDR1 MDHEN and CDR2 SYDVKM. Here the CDR3 DNA reads TGTGCCAGCCAGTTTTGGCAGGGGGCCCTCAATCAGCCCCAGCATTTT. It specifies CASQFWQGALNQPQHF.

This chain links TRBV27 with TRBJ2-7, with unresolved D. V shed 7 bases and J shed 6 bases, with 13 bases lying between them. The CDR3 extends over 12 amino acids. The germline gives CDR1 MNHEY, CDR2 SMNVEV (reference sequence). CDR3 DNA sequence: TGTGCCAGCAACGTCCGCGCCGTCGAGCAGTACGTC. Encoded protein: CASNVRAVEQYV.

The CDR3 region is CASSSARRNTEAFF. Here the CDR3 DNA reads TGTGCCAGCAGTTCCGCCAGGCGGAACACTGAAGCTTTCTTT. The genes are TRBV2 and TRBJ1-1; no reliable D call. The CDR3 is 14 residues long. V dropped 5 bases and J dropped 1 base, with 11 bases sitting between them. CDR1 and CDR2 from the germline V gene are SNHLY and FYNNEI.

This sequence joins TRBV15 and TRBJ1-1; D is unresolved. The CDR3 runs to 11 residues. Germline V gene lookup returns CDR1 LNHNV and CDR2 YYDKDF (reference sequence). V was trimmed by 4 bases and J by 8 bases, leaving 8 bases between them. The CDR3 loop is CATSTGKEAFF. The DNA for the CDR3 is TGTGCCACCAGCACAGGTAAGGAAGCTTTCTTT.

This chain links TRBV5-1 with TRBJ2-1; no definite D call. With 0 bases removed from V and 2 bases from J, the gap between germline ends came to 15 bases. This CDR3 has 17 residues. CDR1 and CDR2 from the germline V gene are SGHRS and YFSETQ. Here the CDR3 reads CASSLVPVDLAYNEQFF. DNA of the CDR3: TGCGCCAGCAGCTTGGTGCCAGTTGACCTAGCCTACAATGAGCAGTTCTTC.

The chain carries TRBV5-1 and TRBJ2-7; 8 bases match TRBD1. From germline, CDR1 is SGHRS and CDR2 YFSETQ. With V trimmed by 5 bases and J by 6 bases, 4 bases remained unmatched. This CDR3 comprises 12 residues. In nucleotides, the CDR3 is TGCGCCAGCAGGGAAGGACAGGGCGAGCAGTACTTC. This encodes CASREGQGEQYF. The full variable domain, with the rest looked up from reference TRBV5-1 and TRBJ2-7, is KAGVTQTPRYLIKTRGQQVTLSCSPISGHRSVSWYQQTPGQGLQFLFEYFSETQRNKGNFPGRFSGRQFSNSRSEMNVSTLELGDSALYLCASREGQGEQYFGPGTRLTVT.

The genes are TRBV18 and TRBJ2-3; 8 nucleotides align to TRBD2. Losses at the gene ends were 2 bases for V and 1 base for J; bases not matched to a gene: 2. Germline CDR1 and CDR2: KGHSH and LQKENI. The CDR3 is 15 residues long. CDR3 in amino acids: CASSPMTSGTDTQYF. The CDR3 nucleotides read TGTGCCAGCTCACCAATGACTAGCGGCACAGATACGCAGTATTTT.

V is TRBV5-6 and J is TRBJ1-2; 7 bases are a match to TRBD1. CDR3 length: 18 residues. After removal of 0 bases from V and 8 bases from J, the junction contained 19 bases not matched to a gene. Germline assignment: CDR1 SGHDT and CDR2 YYEEEE. DNA of the CDR3: TGTGCCAGCAGCTTGGGGGGGACGGGGCCCAGGACAGGTCTCGGCTACACCTTC. Its protein is CASSLGGTGPRTGLGYTF.

The chain is built from TRBV18 and TRBJ1-3; D is undetermined. CDR1 is KGHSH, CDR2 LQKENI, per germline. Between the trimmed V and J ends, which lost 3 bases and 4 bases, there was a span of 7 bases. The CDR3 totals 13 residues. This CDR3 is CASSPYQGNTIYF. As DNA, the CDR3 is TGTGCCAGCTCACCGTACCAGGGAAACACCATATATTTT.

This clone was detected only once. This chain uses TRBV6-2 or TRBV6-3 with TRBJ2-2, with a weak D call TRBD1 (5 bases). Germline V gene data show CDR1 as MNHEY and CDR2 as SVGEGT. V was cut by 5 bases and J by 1 base, with 11 bases left in between. The CDR3 length is 15 residues. The CDR3 protein is CASSRPQVNTGELFF. CDR3 nucleotides: TGTGCCAGCAGTCGACCACAGGTGAACACCGGGGAGCTGTTTTTT.

This chain uses TRBV6-5 with TRBJ1-6; the match to TRBD1 covers 7 bases. The CDR3 is made up of 16 amino acids. Germline values: CDR1 MNHEY, CDR2 SVGAGI. The trim removed 2 bases at V and 2 bases at J, leaving 3 bases unmatched. The CDR3 here is CASSYRGRAYNSPLHF. In DNA, the CDR3 is TGTGCCAGCAGTTACAGGGGGCGCGCCTATAATTCACCCCTCCACTTT.

The chain has TRBV12-5 and TRBJ2-3; possible D gene TRBD2, 6 bases. In germline, CDR1 is LGHNT, CDR2 FRNRAP. Trimming left V 1 base short and J 1 base short, with 6 bases between. CDR3 size: 14 residues. The CDR3, as DNA: TGTGCTAGTGGTTTGGGACTAGGCACAGATACGCAGTATTTT. Amino acid sequence: CASGLGLGTDTQYF.

This clone came up a few times. The CDR3 region has the DNA TGTGCCAGCAGCTTGGCGTGGGCCAGGGGGTCTTACGAGCAGTACGTC. This encodes CASSLAWARGSYEQYV. V is TRBV5-5 and J is TRBJ2-7; 7 nucleotides agree with TRBD1. From germline, CDR1 is SGHKS and CDR2 YYEKEE (reference sequence). The V segment lost 0 bases and the J segment 4 bases; nucleotides outside the gene matches: 10. The CDR3 sequence is 16 residues long.

V and J are TRBV5-4 and TRBJ2-3; 13 bases map to TRBD2. Per the germline V gene, CDR1 is SGHNT and CDR2 is YYREEE (reference sequence). This CDR3 spans 17 amino acids. J was trimmed by 1 base and V by 0 bases; bases with no gene match: 2. Written as DNA, the CDR3 is TGTGCCAGCAGCTTGGCCGGGACTAGCGGGGGCACAGATACGCAGTATTTT. This sequence encodes CASSLAGTSGGTDTQYF.

In this sample, this clone turned up a few times. V is TRBV11-3 and J is TRBJ1-1, with D perhaps TRBD1 (5 bases). CDR1 is SGHNT, CDR2 YENEEA, per germline. Trimming stripped 2 bases from V and 4 bases from J, with 8 bases between. This CDR3 spans 13 amino acids. The CDR3 bases are TGTGCCAGCAGCTTACGTAGGGGCACTGAAGCTTTCTTT. Translation gives CASSLRRGTEAFF. Supplemented by reference TRBV11-3 and TRBJ1-1, the full variable domain reads EAGVVQSPRYKIIEKKQPVAFWCNPISGHNTLYWYLQNLGQGPELLIRYENEEAVDDSQLPKDRFSAERLKGVDSTLKIQPAELGDSAVYLCASSLRRGTEAFFGQGTRLTVV.

J is TRBJ1-1 and V is TRBV6-4; D is unclear. CDR1 MRHNA and CDR2 SNTAGT come from the germline V gene. V was shortened by 5 bases and J by 0 bases, with 7 bases between the two germline ends. This CDR3 has 13 residues. CDR3 loop: CASSFEMNTEAFF. CDR3 in DNA: TGTGCCAGCAGTTTCGAGATGAACACTGAAGCTTTCTTT.

The rearrangement joins TRBV10-3 to TRBJ2-1, with 8 bases lining up with TRBD1. CDR3 size: 13 residues. Germline CDR1 ENHRY, CDR2 SYGVKD. The junction had 6 bases not matched to a gene; V was cut back by 4 bases and J by 10 bases. CDR3: CAISGTGPLEQFF. CDR3 DNA: TGTGCCATCAGTGGGACAGGGCCCTTGGAGCAGTTCTTC.

The chain combines TRBV5-6 with TRBJ1-2; D not certain. Germline loops: CDR1 SGHDT, CDR2 YYEEEE. The V end lost 1 base, the J end lost 4 bases, and 17 bases lay between the germline ends. This CDR3 spans 16 amino acids. DNA of the CDR3: TGTGCCAGCAGCTTGTTAGGCCTCACTAAGACCTATGGCTACACCTTC. It is translated as CASSLLGLTKTYGYTF.

The CDR3 is CASSFTDRYSGNTIYF. The DNA for the CDR3 is TGTGCCAGCAGCTTCACTGACAGATACTCTGGAAACACCATATATTTT. This sequence joins TRBV5-6 and TRBJ1-3; a possible D gene is TRBD1 (5 bases). Trimming shortened V by 2 bases and J by 0 bases, and 12 bases separated the two germline ends. There are 16 residues in the CDR3. Germline V lookup: CDR1 SGHDT, CDR2 YYEEEE.

CDR3 region: CASSPPHRNRTF. The DNA of the CDR3 is TGTGCCAGCAGCCCACCCCACAGGAATCGCACCTTC. The V call is TRBV21-1, the J call TRBJ1-2; the D call TRBD1 from the table was never checked on the DNA. TRBV21-1 is a known pseudogene. The CDR3 sequence is 12 residues long.

This chain links TRBV25-1 with TRBJ1-6, with D uncertain. Germline lookup yields CDR1 MGHDK and CDR2 SYGVNS. Deletions cut 7 bases from V and 14 bases from J, with 15 bases between. CDR3 length equals 12 residues. The CDR3 DNA sequence: TGTGCCAGCATGTCTCCGACAACGACCCTCCACTTT. It specifies CASMSPTTTLHF.

This chain uses TRBV7-9 with TRBJ1-1, with 7 bases identical to TRBD1. Trimming removed 4 bases from V and 6 bases from J; junction bases left unmatched: 8. The CDR3 has 14 amino acids. CDR1 is SEHNR and CDR2 is FQNEAQ in the germline V gene (reference sequence). The CDR3 loop reads CASSSTTGIPEAFF. The CDR3 DNA reads as TGTGCCAGCAGCTCGACGACAGGGATTCCTGAAGCTTTCTTT.

The rearrangement joins TRBV18 to TRBJ1-2, with D tentatively TRBD1 (5 bases). Germline V gene data show CDR1 as KGHSH and CDR2 as LQKENI. The V end was cut by 0 bases, the J end by 2 bases, with 10 bases between. CDR3 length equals 15 residues. Here the CDR3 DNA reads TGTGCCAGCTCACCACCGGGGGGAGTCAACTATGGCTACACCTTC. This translates into CASSPPGGVNYGYTF. The variable domain in full, with the rest retrieved from reference TRBV18 and TRBJ1-2, is NAGVMQNPRHLVRRRGQEARLRCSPMKGHSHVYWYRQLPEEGLKFMVYLQKENIIDESGMPKERFSAEFPKEGPSILRIQQVVRGDSAAYFCASSPPGGVNYGYTFGSGTRLTVV.